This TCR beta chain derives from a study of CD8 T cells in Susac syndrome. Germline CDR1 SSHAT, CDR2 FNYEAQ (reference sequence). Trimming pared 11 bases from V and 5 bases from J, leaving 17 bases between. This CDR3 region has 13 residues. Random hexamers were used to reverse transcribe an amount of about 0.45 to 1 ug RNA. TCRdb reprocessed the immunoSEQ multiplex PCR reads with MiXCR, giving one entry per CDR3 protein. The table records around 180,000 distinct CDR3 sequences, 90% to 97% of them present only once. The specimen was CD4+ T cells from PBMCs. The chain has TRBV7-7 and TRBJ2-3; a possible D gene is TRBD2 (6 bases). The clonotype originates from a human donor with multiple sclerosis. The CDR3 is CAGSAGPGDTQYF. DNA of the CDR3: TGTGCCGGGAGCGCGGGGCCCGGAGATACGCAGTATTTT.